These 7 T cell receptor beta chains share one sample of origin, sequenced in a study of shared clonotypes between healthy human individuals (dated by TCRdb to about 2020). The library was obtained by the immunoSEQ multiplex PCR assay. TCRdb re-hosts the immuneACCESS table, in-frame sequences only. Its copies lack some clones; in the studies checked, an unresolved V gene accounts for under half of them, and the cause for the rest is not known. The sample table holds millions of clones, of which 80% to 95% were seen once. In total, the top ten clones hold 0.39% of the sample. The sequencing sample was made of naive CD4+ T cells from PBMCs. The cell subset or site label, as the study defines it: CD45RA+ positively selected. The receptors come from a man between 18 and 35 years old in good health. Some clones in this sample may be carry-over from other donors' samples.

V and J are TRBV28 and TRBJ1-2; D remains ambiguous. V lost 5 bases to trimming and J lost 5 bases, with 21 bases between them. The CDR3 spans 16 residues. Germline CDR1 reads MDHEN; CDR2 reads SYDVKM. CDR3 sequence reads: CASSGEVLGTEYGYTF. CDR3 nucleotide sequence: TGTGCCAGCAGTGGTGAGGTTTTAGGTACAGAATATGGCTACACCTTC.

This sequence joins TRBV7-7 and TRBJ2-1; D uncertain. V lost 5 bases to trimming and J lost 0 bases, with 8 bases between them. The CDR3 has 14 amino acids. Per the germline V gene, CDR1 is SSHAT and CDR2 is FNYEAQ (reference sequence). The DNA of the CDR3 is TGTGCCAGCAGCCCTTCTAGCTCCTACAATGAGCAGTTCTTC. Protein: CASSPSSSYNEQFF.

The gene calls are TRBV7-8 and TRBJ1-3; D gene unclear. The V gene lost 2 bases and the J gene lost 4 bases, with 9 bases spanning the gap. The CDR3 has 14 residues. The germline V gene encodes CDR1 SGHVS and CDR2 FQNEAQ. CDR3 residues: CASSLKGNGNTIYF. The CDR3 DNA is TGTGCCAGCAGCTTAAAGGGAAACGGAAACACCATATATTTT.

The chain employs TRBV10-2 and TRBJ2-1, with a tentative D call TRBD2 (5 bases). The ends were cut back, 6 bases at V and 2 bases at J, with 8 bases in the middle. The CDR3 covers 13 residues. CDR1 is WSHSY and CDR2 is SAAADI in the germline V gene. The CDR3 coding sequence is TGCGCCAGCAGGGACTCGCCCTACAATGAGCAGTTCTTC. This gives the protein CASRDSPYNEQFF.

The CDR3 DNA reads as TGTGCCAGCACCCGGAGACCCGGGGAGCTGTTTTTT. Translated, it gives CASTRRPGELFF. The chain has TRBV7-9 and TRBJ2-2; no firm D call. The germline CDR1 and CDR2 sequences are SEHNR and FQNEAQ (reference sequence). There are 12 residues in the CDR3. Trimming took off 7 bases at V and 6 bases at J, with 9 bases between the two ends.

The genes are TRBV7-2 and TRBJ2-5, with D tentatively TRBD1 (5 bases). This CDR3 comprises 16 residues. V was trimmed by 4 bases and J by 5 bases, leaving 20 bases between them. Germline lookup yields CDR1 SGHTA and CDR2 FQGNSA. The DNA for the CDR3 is TGTGCCAGCAGCTCCCGTTATTCCCAGGGTGGGGAGACCCAGTACTTC. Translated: CASSSRYSQGGETQYF. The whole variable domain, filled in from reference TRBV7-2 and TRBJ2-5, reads GAGVSQSPSNKVTEKGKDVELRCDPISGHTALYWYRQSLGQGLEFLIYFQGNSAPDKSGLPSDRFSAERTGGSVSTLTIQRTQQEDSAVYLCASSSRYSQGGETQYFGPGTRLLVL.

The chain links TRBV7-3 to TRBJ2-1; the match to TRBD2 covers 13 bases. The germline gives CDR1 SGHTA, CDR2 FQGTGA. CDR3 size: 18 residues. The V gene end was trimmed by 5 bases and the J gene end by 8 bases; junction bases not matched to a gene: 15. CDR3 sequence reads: CASSPTPGLAGFLDEQFF. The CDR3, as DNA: TGTGCCAGCAGCCCAACCCCGGGACTAGCGGGATTTTTGGATGAGCAGTTCTTC.